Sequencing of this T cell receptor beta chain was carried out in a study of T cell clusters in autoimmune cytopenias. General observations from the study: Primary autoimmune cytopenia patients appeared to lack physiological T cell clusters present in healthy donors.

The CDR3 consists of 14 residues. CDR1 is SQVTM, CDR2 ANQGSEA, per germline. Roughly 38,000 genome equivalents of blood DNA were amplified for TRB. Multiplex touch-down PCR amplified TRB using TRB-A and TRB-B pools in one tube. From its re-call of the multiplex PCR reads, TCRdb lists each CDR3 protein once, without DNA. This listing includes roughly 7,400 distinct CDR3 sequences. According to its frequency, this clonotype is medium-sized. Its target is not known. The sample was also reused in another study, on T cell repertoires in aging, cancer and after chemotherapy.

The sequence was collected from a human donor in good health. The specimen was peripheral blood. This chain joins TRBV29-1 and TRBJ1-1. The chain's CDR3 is CSAERGGANTEAFF.